These 26 T cell receptor beta chains were all obtained from the same sample, sequenced in a study of cytomegalovirus exposure and HLA in healthy donors. In the PCR, 60 Vbeta and 13 Jbeta primers were used. The method was immunoSEQ multiplex PCR; TCRdb's version includes in-frame clones alone and lacks a portion of them. The repertoire holds under 200,000 clones, with about 80% as singletons. Sequences were obtained from PBMCs. The receptors stem from a man over 45 in good health and CMV-seropositive.

V and J are TRBV5-1 and TRBJ2-2; possibly TRBD2 for D (5 bases). The germline V gene encodes CDR1 SGHRS and CDR2 YFSETQ. The CDR3 sequence is 15 residues long. The V and J ends lost 1 base and 9 bases respectively, with 16 bases between them. The CDR3 sequence: CASSLRSGGGRELFF. CDR3 bases: TGCGCCAGCAGCTTGAGATCCGGAGGCGGCCGGGAGCTGTTTTTT.

This clone was seen a handful of times. The CDR3 DNA reads as TGCGCCAGCAGCCTGGGACAGACGAACACTGAAGCTTTCTTT. It codes for CASSLGQTNTEAFF. This chain joins TRBV5-1 and TRBJ1-1; 7 positions agree with TRBD1. With V trimmed by 4 bases and J by 1 base, 4 bases remained unmatched. CDR3 size: 14 residues. CDR1 and CDR2 from the germline V gene are SGHRS and YFSETQ.

The J gene is TRBJ1-3, the V gene TRBV6-6, with TRBD1 identical over 9 bases. The CDR3 has 16 amino acids. V lost 8 bases and J lost 5; bases outside the gene matches: 13. Germline CDR1 and CDR2: MNHNY and SVGAGI (reference sequence). The CDR3 spells CASRPGGQGLRNTIYF. The CDR3 DNA sequence: TGTGCCAGCCGTCCCGGGGGACAGGGCTTACGAAACACCATATATTTT.

V usage is TRBV6-5 and J usage is TRBJ1-1; D is unclear. Trimming took off 5 bases at V and 1 base at J, with 11 bases between the two ends. Germline CDR1 MNHEY, CDR2 SVGAGI. This CDR3 has 14 amino acids. CDR3 residues: CASSATRANTEAFF. CDR3 nucleotide sequence: TGTGCCAGCAGTGCCACGAGAGCGAACACTGAAGCTTTCTTT.

This sequence joins TRBV7-8 and TRBJ1-5, with TRBD1 matching over 11 bases. Germline CDR1 is SGHVS and CDR2 is FQNEAQ. The CDR3 has 18 amino acids. J gave up 2 bases and V 2 bases, and 8 bases lay outside the gene matches. CDR3 nucleotide sequence: TGTGCCAGCAGCTTAAGGGGACAGGGGGACCCCGGCAATCAGCCCCAGCATTTT. It is translated as CASSLRGQGDPGNQPQHF.

The chain uses TRBV2 and TRBJ1-5, with D tentatively TRBD1 (6 bases). This CDR3 is built from 14 residues. Germline loops: CDR1 SNHLY, CDR2 FYNNEI. Deletions cut 5 bases from V and 2 bases from J, with 10 bases between. The CDR3 bases are TGTGCCAGCAGTTCACAGGGTGGCAATCAGCCCCAGCATTTT. This sequence encodes CASSSQGGNQPQHF.

Only one count was recorded for this clone. The chain recombines TRBV28 with TRBJ1-4; 9 nucleotides agree with TRBD1. The germline CDR1 and CDR2 sequences are MDHEN and SYDVKM. The length of the CDR3 is 17 residues. Losses at the gene ends were 2 bases for V and 0 bases for J; bases not matched to a gene: 4. This chain's CDR3 is CASSLGDRAATNEKLFF. DNA for the CDR3: TGTGCCAGCAGTTTAGGGGACAGGGCTGCAACTAATGAAAAACTGTTTTTT.

The chain combines TRBV9 with TRBJ2-5, with 10 positions matching TRBD2. CDR1 is SGDLS and CDR2 is YYNGEE in the germline V gene. This CDR3 has 16 amino acids. With V trimmed by 0 bases and J by 5 bases, 7 bases remained unmatched. CDR3 coding DNA: TGTGCCAGCAGCGTAGAGGTCCTAGCGGGGGTTGAGACCCAGTACTTC. Translated: CASSVEVLAGVETQYF.

The table lists this clone with a count of one. The chain is built from TRBV11-2 and TRBJ2-7; 8 positions agree with TRBD1. The V gene's germline CDR1 is SGHAT and CDR2 FQNNGV. The length of the CDR3 is 13 residues. The junction had 1 base not matched to a gene; V was cut back by 3 bases and J by 3 bases. The CDR3 reads CASSLGQDYEQYF. The CDR3, as DNA: TGTGCCAGCAGCTTGGGACAGGACTACGAGCAGTACTTC.

This rearrangement joins TRBV30 to TRBJ2-5, with TRBD2 identical over 8 bases. There are 15 residues in the CDR3. The J segment lost 5 bases and the V segment lost 0 bases, leaving 8 bases of the junction unmatched. Germline lookup yields CDR1 GTSNPN and CDR2 SVGIG (reference sequence). The CDR3 region is CAWSVLSGVGETQYF. The CDR3 bases are TGTGCCTGGAGTGTACTTAGCGGGGTCGGCGAGACCCAGTACTTC.

The V and J genes are TRBV13 and TRBJ2-1, with 7 bases fitting TRBD1. J was trimmed by 1 base and V by 0 bases; bases with no gene match: 3. CDR1 and CDR2 from the germline V gene are PRHDT and FYEKMQ (reference sequence). CDR3 length equals 16 residues. The CDR3 loop is CASSLGDRFSYNEQFF. The CDR3 coding sequence is TGTGCCAGCAGCTTAGGGGACAGGTTTTCCTACAATGAGCAGTTCTTC.

This clone appeared once. This chain joins TRBV2 and TRBJ2-7; 8 bases map to TRBD1. The CDR3 is made up of 13 amino acids. Germline V gene lookup returns CDR1 SNHLY and CDR2 FYNNEI. The trim removed 8 bases at V and 2 bases at J, leaving 5 bases unmatched. CDR3 DNA: TGTGCCAGCCCTGGACAGGGAACCTACGAGCAGTACGTC. Amino acids: CASPGQGTYEQYV.

This clone is a singleton in its sample. CDR3 DNA sequence: TGTGCCAGCAGCCCAAGGTTACTAGCGGGGGTTATAAACACCGGGGAGCTGTTTTTT. This translates into CASSPRLLAGVINTGELFF. The chain joins TRBV9 to TRBJ2-2, with TRBD2 matching 11 bases. V shed 4 bases, J shed 2 bases, and the junction held 13 bases outside the gene matches. CDR3 length equals 19 residues. In germline, CDR1 is SGDLS, CDR2 YYNGEE.

The chain has TRBV4-2 and TRBJ2-5; D may be TRBD1 (6 bases). The J call could be wrong; TRBJ2-7 is a better fit for the DNA end. This CDR3 contains 16 residues. Germline V lookup: CDR1 LGHNA, CDR2 YNFKEQ. The CDR3 loop is CASSQEGRQGTYEQYF. CDR3 sequence (DNA): TGTGCCAGCAGCCAAGAAGGAAGGCAGGGGACCTACGAGCAGTACTTC.

J is TRBJ1-5 and V is TRBV7-8; no clear D. CDR1 is SGHVS and CDR2 is FQNEAQ in the germline V gene. Trimming stripped 0 bases from V and 6 bases from J, with 15 bases between. CDR3 length: 16 amino acids. The CDR3 region is CASSLAEARGSQPQHF. The CDR3 nucleotides are TGTGCCAGCAGCTTAGCGGAAGCCCGCGGGAGTCAGCCCCAGCATTTT.

Worth noting for this clone: One end of the junction varies from germline; a read error may be responsible. The gene calls are TRBV7-9 and TRBJ1-1; D remains unclear. CDR3 length: 14 amino acids. Germline loops: CDR1 SEHNR, CDR2 FQNEAQ (reference sequence). DNA for the CDR3: TGTTCCAGCAGCTTACCCCTCGGGGTCACTGAAGCTTTCTTT. This sequence encodes CSSSLPLGVTEAFF.

With regard to this clone: At the DNA level, this CDR3 is encoded by other sequences in the same sample as well. The rearrangement uses TRBV5-1 and TRBJ2-5; 7 bases line up with TRBD1. Trimming took 1 base from V and 5 from J; bases not matched to a gene: 2. Germline values: CDR1 SGHRS, CDR2 YFSETQ. This CDR3 is built from 13 residues. CDR3 loop: CASSLTGVETQYF. CDR3 DNA: TGCGCCAGCAGCTTGACAGGGGTGGAGACCCAGTACTTC.

The chain couples TRBV4-1 to TRBJ1-2; D remains unclear. This CDR3 region has 12 residues. Germline loops: CDR1 MGHRA, CDR2 YSYEKL. Trimming removed 0 bases from V and 7 bases from J, with 6 bases in between. CDR3 bases: TGCGCCAGCAGCCAAGACTATGTTGGCTACACCTTC. This codes for CASSQDYVGYTF.

The genes are TRBV6-5 and TRBJ1-1; D is unclear. Trimming removed 2 bases at V and 3 bases at J, with 10 bases between. This CDR3 is 14 amino acids long. Germline V gene sequence: CDR1 MNHEY, CDR2 SVGAGI. The CDR3 DNA is TGTGCCAGCAGTTACCGCCCTTCGGACACTGAAGCTTTCTTT. As protein: CASSYRPSDTEAFF.

This clone was detected once. The same CDR3 can be traced to other DNA sequences in this sample. The chain carries TRBV18 and TRBJ1-5; 9 bases are shared with TRBD1. Trimming cost V 3 bases and J 4 bases; bases outside gene matches: 1. Germline CDR1 is KGHSH and CDR2 is LQKENI. The CDR3 runs 14 residues. The DNA for the CDR3 is TGTGCCAGCTCACCTGGGACAGGGAATCAGCCCCAGCATTTT. Translated, it gives CASSPGTGNQPQHF.

The chain couples TRBV18 to TRBJ1-1, with D tentatively TRBD1 (5 bases). The CDR3 has 12 amino acids. V was clipped by 8 bases and J by 11 bases, with 18 bases between them. Germline-derived CDR1 and CDR2 are KGHSH and LQKENI. CDR3 region: CASGQGGAEAFF. Here the CDR3 DNA reads TGTGCCAGCGGTCAGGGAGGGGCGGAGGCTTTCTTT.

This chain connects TRBV9 to TRBJ2-1; 14 bases line up with TRBD2. The CDR3 length is 20 residues. V was pared by 0 bases and J by 0 bases, with 8 bases of the junction left unmatched. CDR1 is SGDLS and CDR2 is YYNGEE in the germline V gene. The CDR3 sequence is CASSVAGTSGGPSSYNEQFF. The CDR3 coding sequence is TGTGCCAGCAGCGTAGCGGGGACTAGCGGGGGCCCCAGCTCCTACAATGAGCAGTTCTTC.

This chain uses TRBV12-5 with TRBJ2-5; 9 bases are shared with TRBD1. Trimming cost V 6 bases and J 5 bases; bases outside gene matches: 10. The CDR3 is 15 residues long. Germline CDR1 is LGHNT and CDR2 is FRNRAP. In nucleotides, the CDR3 is TGTGCTAGTGGGGTTACAGGGGGCAGTACGGAGACCCAGTACTTC. It yields the protein CASGVTGGSTETQYF.

This sequence joins TRBV5-1 and TRBJ2-2; TRBD2 is a possible D gene (7 bases). CDR3 length equals 15 residues. Per the germline V gene, CDR1 is SGHRS and CDR2 is YFSETQ. V was shortened by 4 bases and J by 4 bases, with 14 bases between the two germline ends. CDR3 sequence reads: CASSPAGAGTGELFF. The CDR3 nucleotides read TGCGCCAGCAGCCCGGCGGGGGCAGGCACCGGGGAGCTGTTTTTT.

This chain uses TRBV27 with TRBJ2-2; 8 bases line up with TRBD2. This CDR3 spans 16 amino acids. J gave up 6 bases and V 2 bases, and 8 bases lay outside the gene matches. Per the germline V gene, CDR1 is MNHEY and CDR2 is SMNVEV (reference sequence). Here the CDR3 reads CASSLLGTRRPGELFF. The CDR3 DNA sequence: TGTGCCAGCAGTTTACTAGGGACTAGACGTCCCGGGGAGCTGTTTTTT.

This clone was seen just once. V gene TRBV11-2 combines with J gene TRBJ2-7; 8 nucleotides agree with TRBD1. CDR1 and CDR2 from the germline V gene are SGHAT and FQNNGV. This CDR3 has 15 residues. V shed 5 bases and J 2 bases; nucleotides not matched to a gene: 8. The CDR3 DNA follows: TGTGCCAGCAGCCGACAGGGGCCGCTCGCCTACGAGCAGTACTTC. Translating gives CASSRQGPLAYEQYF.